Presented here are 13 T cell receptor beta chains from one specimen sequenced in a study of cytomegalovirus exposure and HLA in healthy donors. The PCR was carried out with 60 Vbeta primers and 13 Jbeta primers. Sequenced by immunoSEQ multiplex PCR; TCRdb stores in-frame clones only, minus some. Of about 120,000 clones listed, roughly three fifths are singletons. Sequenced material: PBMCs. Every receptor here comes from a woman between 40 and 55 years old in good health and CMV-seropositive.

The CDR3 nucleotides are TGTGCCAGCAGCGTAGAGGAAGGGGCAGGGGACTACGAGCAGTACTTC. It encodes CASSVEEGAGDYEQYF. The chain links TRBV9 to TRBJ2-7; possible D gene TRBD1, 6 bases. CDR1 is SGDLS and CDR2 is YYNGEE in the germline V gene. Trimming took 0 bases from V and 3 from J, leaving 16 bases between them. The CDR3 loop spans 16 amino acids. The full variable domain, in which reference TRBV9 and TRBJ2-7 provide the parts outside the CDR3, is DSGVTQTPKHLITATGQRVTLRCSPRSGDLSVYWYQQSLDQGLQFLIQYYNGEERAKGNILERFSAQQFPDLHSELNLSSLELGDSALYFCASSVEEGAGDYEQYFGPGTRLTVT.

This chain uses TRBV2 with TRBJ2-5; 11 positions agree with TRBD1. Germline V CDR1 and CDR2: SNHLY, FYNNEI. This CDR3 contains 14 residues. V lost 5 bases and J lost 5; bases outside the gene matches: 4. The CDR3 DNA follows: TGTGCCAGCAGTAGGGACAGGGGGGCCGAGACCCAGTACTTC. Translating gives CASSRDRGAETQYF.

The chain couples TRBV4-1 to TRBJ1-1, with 8 bases matching TRBD1. CDR3 size: 18 residues. J gave up 0 bases and V 1 base, and 10 bases lay outside the gene matches. Germline V gives CDR1 MGHRA, CDR2 YSYEKL. The CDR3 protein is CASSQGWGATGVNTEAFF. The CDR3 DNA follows: TGCGCCAGCAGCCAAGGATGGGGAGCGACAGGGGTGAACACTGAAGCTTTCTTT.

The V gene is TRBV7-9, the J gene TRBJ2-3; tentative D call: TRBD1 (5 bases). V was shortened by 5 bases and J by 2 bases, with 14 bases between the two germline ends. Germline CDR1 SEHNR, CDR2 FQNEAQ (reference sequence). The CDR3 consists of 15 residues. CDR3 coding DNA: TGTGCCAGCAGCCCTGGACAATCCTACACAGATACGCAGTATTTT. Protein sequence: CASSPGQSYTDTQYF.

The rearrangement uses TRBV5-1 and TRBJ2-1; 8 positions agree with TRBD1. V was clipped by 5 bases and J by 1 base; unmatched bases: 11. In germline, CDR1 is SGHRS, CDR2 YFSETQ. The CDR3 is 17 residues long. The CDR3 spells CASSFLGQGGSYNEQFF. Written as DNA, the CDR3 is TGCGCCAGCAGTTTTCTTGGACAGGGTGGATCCTACAATGAGCAGTTCTTC.

The chain carries TRBV9 and TRBJ2-1; D is perhaps TRBD2 (5 bases). Germline V gene data show CDR1 as SGDLS and CDR2 as YYNGEE. Trimming removed 0 bases from V and 0 bases from J, with 10 bases in between. CDR3 size: 16 residues. DNA for the CDR3: TGTGCCAGCAGCGTAGGCGTGGGGAGCTCCTACAATGAGCAGTTCTTC. Protein: CASSVGVGSSYNEQFF.

This sequence joins TRBV7-9 and TRBJ2-7; no reliable D call. The CDR3 is made up of 13 amino acids. V was trimmed by 3 bases and J by 0 bases, leaving 6 bases between them. Per the germline V gene, CDR1 is SEHNR and CDR2 is FQNEAQ (reference sequence). This chain's CDR3 is CASSFSISYEQYF. In DNA form, the CDR3 reads TGTGCCAGCAGCTTCTCTATCTCCTACGAGCAGTACTTC.

The rearrangement uses TRBV13 and TRBJ2-7; 9 bases agree with TRBD1. V lost 1 base and J lost 0; bases outside the gene matches: 7. CDR3 length equals 17 residues. The germline V gene has CDR1 PRHDT and CDR2 FYEKMQ (reference sequence). The CDR3: CASSLVGQGISSYEQYF. CDR3 DNA: TGTGCCAGCAGCTTAGTCGGACAGGGGATTAGCTCCTACGAGCAGTACTTC. Full variable domain (rest looked up from reference TRBV13 and TRBJ2-7): AAGVIQSPRHLIKEKRETATLKCYPIPRHDTVYWYQQGPGQDPQFLISFYEKMQSDKGSIPDRFSAQQFSDYHSELNMSSLELGDSALYFCASSLVGQGISSYEQYFGPGTRLTVT.

The J gene is TRBJ2-7, the V gene TRBV27; TRBD2 is a possible D gene (6 bases). CDR3 length: 15 amino acids. CDR1 is MNHEY and CDR2 is SMNVEV in the germline V gene (reference sequence). V was shortened by 11 bases and J by 4 bases, with 24 bases between the two germline ends. As DNA, the CDR3 is TGTGCCTCCAGGGTCCGGGAGAAAAATGGGTACGAGCAGTACTTC. It encodes CASRVREKNGYEQYF.

The chain joins TRBV27 to TRBJ1-3; D call uncertain. Deletions cut 6 bases from V and 0 bases from J, with 15 bases between. Germline loops: CDR1 MNHEY, CDR2 SMNVEV (reference sequence). The CDR3 covers 16 residues. The CDR3 DNA follows: TGTGCCAGCAGCCCCGGTTTGACTCACTCTGGAAACACCATATATTTT. It codes for CASSPGLTHSGNTIYF.

CDR3 residues: CASSLGSGGYLYEQYF. CDR3 sequence (DNA): TGTGCCAGCAGCTTAGGGAGCGGGGGATATCTGTACGAGCAGTACTTC. The chain combines TRBV7-9 with TRBJ2-7; TRBD2 agrees at 8 bases. V gave up 1 base and J gave up 4 bases; unmatched junction bases: 9. CDR1 and CDR2 from the germline V gene are SEHNR and FQNEAQ (reference sequence). The CDR3 extends over 16 amino acids.

The genes are TRBV5-4 and TRBJ2-2, with TRBD2 matching over 7 bases. The CDR3 extends over 16 amino acids. The V gene end was trimmed by 4 bases and the J gene end by 2 bases; junction bases not matched to a gene: 8. Germline CDR1 and CDR2: SGHNT and YYREEE (reference sequence). The CDR3 nucleotides are TGTGCCAGCAGCACGAACCGGGGGGTCAACACCGGGGAGCTGTTTTTT. Its protein is CASSTNRGVNTGELFF.

V usage is TRBV6-5 and J usage is TRBJ2-7; tentatively, D is TRBD2 (6 bases). Trimming cost V 4 bases and J 6 bases, with 10 bases left between them. The CDR3 is 12 amino acids. CDR1 is MNHEY and CDR2 is SVGAGI in the germline V gene. In DNA, the CDR3 is TGTGCCAGCAGTTTGGGGGGAGGCGAGCAGTACTTC. Residues: CASSLGGGEQYF.